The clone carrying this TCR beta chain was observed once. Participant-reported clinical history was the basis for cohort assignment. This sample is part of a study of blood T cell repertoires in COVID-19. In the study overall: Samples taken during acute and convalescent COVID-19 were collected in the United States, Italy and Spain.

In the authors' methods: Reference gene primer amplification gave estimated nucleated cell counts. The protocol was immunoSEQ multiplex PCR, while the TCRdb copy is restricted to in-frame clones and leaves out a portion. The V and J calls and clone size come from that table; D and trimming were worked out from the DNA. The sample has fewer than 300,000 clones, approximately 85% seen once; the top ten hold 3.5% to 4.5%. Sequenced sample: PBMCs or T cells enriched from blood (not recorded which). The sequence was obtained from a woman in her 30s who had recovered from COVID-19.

The CDR3 bases are TGTGCCAGCATCAACCCGGGACTAGCGGAGCACCAAGAGACCCAGTACTTC. Translation: CASINPGLAEHQETQYF. This rearrangement joins TRBV2 to TRBJ2-5; 11 bases are shared with TRBD2. CDR1 is SNHLY, CDR2 FYNNEI, per germline. Germline trimming cut 7 bases from V and 0 bases from J; bases unmatched to any gene: 10. The CDR3 contains 17 residues.